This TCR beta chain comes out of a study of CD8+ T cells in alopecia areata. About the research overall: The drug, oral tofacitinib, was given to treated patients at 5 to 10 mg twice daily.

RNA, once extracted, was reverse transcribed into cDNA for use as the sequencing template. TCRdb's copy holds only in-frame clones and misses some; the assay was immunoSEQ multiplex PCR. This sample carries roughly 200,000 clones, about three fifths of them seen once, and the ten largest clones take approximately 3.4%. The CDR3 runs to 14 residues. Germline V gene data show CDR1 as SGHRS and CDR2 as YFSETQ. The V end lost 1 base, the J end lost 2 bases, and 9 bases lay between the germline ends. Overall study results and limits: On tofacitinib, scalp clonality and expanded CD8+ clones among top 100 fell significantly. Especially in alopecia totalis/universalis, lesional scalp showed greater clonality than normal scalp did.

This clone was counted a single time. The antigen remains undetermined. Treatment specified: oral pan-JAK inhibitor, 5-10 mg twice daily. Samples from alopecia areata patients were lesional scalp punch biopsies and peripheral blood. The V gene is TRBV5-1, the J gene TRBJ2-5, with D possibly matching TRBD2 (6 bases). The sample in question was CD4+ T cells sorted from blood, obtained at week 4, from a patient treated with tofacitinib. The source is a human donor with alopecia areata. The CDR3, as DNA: TGCGCCAGCAGCTTGTACCGGGGGCAAGAGACCCAGTACTTC. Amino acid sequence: CASSLYRGQETQYF.